This T cell receptor (beta chain) was recorded in a study of cytomegalovirus exposure and HLA in healthy donors. Study information: The study placed 70% to 85% of its roughly 410 genotyped donors in the Caucasian-associated ancestry cluster. Study findings and constraints: Data from an earlier analysis indicated that most TCR beta V segments were productive either about 87% or about 30% of the time. Fewer N-insertions than the approximately 680-donor mean were reportedly shown by an Asian-associated ancestry cluster in a later analysis.

Germline V gene data show CDR1 as MDHEN and CDR2 as SYDVKM. The CDR3 is made up of 14 amino acids. J gave up 3 bases and V 2 bases, and 3 bases lay outside the gene matches. This clone is a singleton in its sample. The antigen is undetermined. PCR amplification relied on 60 Vbeta primers (plus 13 Jbeta primers). Generated by immunoSEQ multiplex PCR, the TCRdb table keeps only in-frame clones and is missing some. The sample shows roughly 110,000 clones, around 75% of them seen only once. The receptor was isolated from a male donor in good health and CMV-seropositive. J is TRBJ2-5 and V is TRBV28, with TRBD1 identical over 7 bases. Input material: PBMCs. CDR3 sequence reads: CASSLRGTEETQYF. Here the CDR3 DNA reads TGTGCCAGCAGTTTACGAGGGACAGAAGAGACCCAGTACTTC.